This TCR beta chain is from a study of blood T cell repertoires in COVID-19. Trimming took off 4 bases at V and 7 bases at J, with 11 bases between the two ends. This CDR3 has 13 residues. Germline assignment: CDR1 SGHRS and CDR2 YFSETQ. TCRdb's copy holds only in-frame clones and misses some; the assay was immunoSEQ multiplex PCR. The table records more than 200,000 clones, 70% to 90% of them present only once. The sequence came from a woman aged 45 to 65 with acute or convalescent COVID-19. Sequenced sample: peripheral blood. This chain connects TRBV5-1 to TRBJ2-2; D call uncertain. Written as DNA, the CDR3 is TGCGCCAGCAGCGTAGACTTTAACGGGGAGCTGTTTTTT. As protein: CASSVDFNGELFF.